This passage covers 28 T cell receptor beta chains from one sample sequenced in a study of lymphopenia after photon versus proton radiotherapy. TCRdb's copy holds only in-frame clones and misses some; the assay was immunoSEQ multiplex PCR. There are some 170,000 clones in the sample; around nine tenths occur only once, and approximately 4.8% lies in the top ten. The specimen was peripheral blood, collected from a patient treated with photon-based radiotherapy. Source of these receptors: a middle-aged man with gastric cancer.

The rearrangement links TRBV9 to TRBJ2-7; the D gene could be TRBD1 or TRBD2 (7 bases each). This CDR3 has 18 residues. Trimming cost V 2 bases and J 2 bases, with 23 bases left between them. Germline CDR1 is SGDLS and CDR2 is YYNGEE. The CDR3 DNA reads as TGTGCCAGCAGCGTCTCGGGGGGACAGTCCTTAGGCGCCTACGAGCAGTACTTC. This encodes CASSVSGGQSLGAYEQYF.

The V and J genes are TRBV2 and TRBJ2-5; D remains ambiguous. The V and J ends lost 1 base and 1 base respectively, with 7 bases between them. Germline CDR1 and CDR2: SNHLY and FYNNEI. The CDR3 covers 14 residues. Here the CDR3 reads CASSEGWSQETQYF. The CDR3 DNA sequence: TGTGCCAGCAGTGAAGGTTGGAGCCAAGAGACCCAGTACTTC.

V and J are TRBV7-2 and TRBJ2-1; D is unclear. Trimming shortened V by 2 bases and J by 7 bases, and 6 bases separated the two germline ends. CDR1 SGHTA and CDR2 FQGNSA come from the germline V gene. The CDR3 length is 12 residues. The CDR3 here is CASSLPLNEQFF. For the CDR3, the DNA is TGTGCCAGCAGCTTACCCCTGAATGAGCAGTTCTTC. The entire variable domain, with the rest obtained from reference TRBV7-2 and TRBJ2-1, is as follows: GAGVSQSPSNKVTEKGKDVELRCDPISGHTALYWYRQSLGQGLEFLIYFQGNSAPDKSGLPSDRFSAERTGGSVSTLTIQRTQQEDSAVYLCASSLPLNEQFFGPGTRLTVL.

The chain couples TRBV6-5 to TRBJ2-2; D call uncertain. Trimming took 6 bases from V and 10 from J, leaving 9 bases between them. This CDR3 is 11 amino acids long. CDR1 and CDR2 from the germline V gene are MNHEY and SVGAGI. The CDR3 nucleotides are TGTGCCAGCAGGAGACTTGAGGAGCTGTTTTTT. It is translated as CASRRLEELFF.

The chain carries TRBV19 and TRBJ2-1; D is ambiguous. Germline values: CDR1 LNHDA, CDR2 SQIVND (reference sequence). Trimming took off 7 bases at V and 0 bases at J, with 7 bases between the two ends. This CDR3 spans 13 amino acids. DNA for the CDR3: TGTGCCAGTAAACGCCACTCCTACAATGAGCAGTTCTTC. This translates into CASKRHSYNEQFF.

The chain is built from TRBV6-6 and TRBJ1-5, with a possible D match to TRBD1 (6 bases). CDR1 is MNHNY and CDR2 is SVGAGI in the germline V gene (reference sequence). The CDR3 sequence is 15 residues long. With 2 bases removed from V and 4 bases from J, the gap between germline ends came to 12 bases. CDR3 in amino acids: CASSYGGGRNQPQHF. The CDR3 DNA sequence: TGTGCCAGCAGTTACGGGGGGGGGCGGAATCAGCCCCAGCATTTT.

The chain couples TRBV9 to TRBJ1-3, with a tentative D call TRBD1 (6 bases). The ends were cut back, 4 bases at V and 2 bases at J, with 16 bases in the middle. Germline values: CDR1 SGDLS, CDR2 YYNGEE. This CDR3 region has 16 residues. Written as DNA, the CDR3 is TGTGCCAGCAGCCTCAGAGGGGGAGGGACTGGAAACACCATATATTTT. Its protein is CASSLRGGGTGNTIYF.

The CDR3 region has the DNA TGTGCCAGCAGTAACACCGGGACAGGGTATCAGCCCCAGCATTTT. Its translation: CASSNTGTGYQPQHF. The genes are TRBV27 and TRBJ1-5; the match to TRBD1 covers 9 bases. The CDR3 is 15 residues long. Germline V lookup: CDR1 MNHEY, CDR2 SMNVEV (reference sequence). Trimming removed 5 bases from V and 5 bases from J; junction bases left unmatched: 7.

The J gene is TRBJ1-1, the V gene TRBV19; 7 positions match TRBD1. Germline lookup yields CDR1 LNHDA and CDR2 SQIVND (reference sequence). The CDR3 is made up of 14 amino acids. V gave up 5 bases and J gave up 6 bases; unmatched junction bases: 9. CDR3 sequence (DNA): TGTGCCAGTAGTGGGGACGACAGGGTCGCTGAAGCTTTCTTT. Amino acids: CASSGDDRVAEAFF.

The chain has TRBV18 and TRBJ2-7, with 7 nucleotides matching TRBD1. Germline trimming cut 0 bases from V and 0 bases from J; bases unmatched to any gene: 8. CDR1 and CDR2 from the germline V gene are KGHSH and LQKENI. This CDR3 region has 17 residues. This CDR3 is CASSPPTSDRSSYEQYF. The CDR3 DNA follows: TGTGCCAGCTCACCACCGACTTCGGACAGGAGCTCCTACGAGCAGTACTTC.

V and J are TRBV6-1 and TRBJ2-7, with 9 bases that match TRBD1. The CDR3 is made up of 14 amino acids. V shed 6 bases and J 2 bases; nucleotides not matched to a gene: 5. Germline CDR1 MNHNS, CDR2 SASEGT. The CDR3 loop reads CASSPGTGPYEQYF. In DNA form, the CDR3 reads TGTGCCAGCAGCCCCGGGACAGGGCCCTACGAGCAGTACTTC.

The gene calls are TRBV11-3 and TRBJ2-5, with 9 bases identical to TRBD2. From germline, CDR1 is SGHNT and CDR2 YENEEA. V was clipped by 2 bases and J by 4 bases; unmatched bases: 8. This CDR3 spans 16 amino acids. This chain's CDR3 is CASSLRVAGDGETQYF. In DNA, the CDR3 is TGTGCCAGCAGCTTAAGGGTAGCGGGAGATGGAGAGACCCAGTACTTC.

V and J are TRBV5-8 and TRBJ1-4; D uncertain. The V end was cut by 4 bases, the J end by 6 bases, with 16 bases between. CDR1 is SGHTS and CDR2 is YDEGEE in the germline V gene. CDR3 length equals 15 residues. CDR3 loop: CASSPRPQVYEKLFF. In DNA form, the CDR3 reads TGTGCCAGCAGCCCCCGACCCCAGGTTTATGAAAAACTGTTTTTT.

This clone was picked up one time. The genes are TRBV18 and TRBJ1-5, with D hard to call. Germline-derived CDR1 and CDR2 are KGHSH and LQKENI. Trimming stripped 2 bases from V and 7 bases from J, with 12 bases between. This CDR3 spans 14 amino acids. The CDR3 coding sequence is TGTGCCAGCTCACCAAGGAGGGAAGGACAGCCCCAGCATTTT. Translation gives CASSPRREGQPQHF.

The V and J genes are TRBV6-6 and TRBJ2-7; 9 bases map to TRBD1. V shed 5 bases and J 1 base; nucleotides not matched to a gene: 3. The CDR3 has 14 amino acids. Germline V gene data show CDR1 as MNHNY and CDR2 as SVGAGI (reference sequence). The CDR3 nucleotides read TGTGCCAGCAGTAGCGGGACAGGGTCCTACGAGCAGTACTTC. This sequence encodes CASSSGTGSYEQYF.

The chain carries TRBV5-1 and TRBJ2-2; no definite D call. This CDR3 spans 14 amino acids. Trimming cost V 2 bases and J 5 bases, with 10 bases left between them. Germline CDR1 reads SGHRS; CDR2 reads YFSETQ. CDR3 sequence (DNA): TGCGCCAGCAGCTTCGACTTGGGGACCGGGGAGCTGTTTTTT. As protein: CASSFDLGTGELFF.

V usage is TRBV6-4 and J usage is TRBJ2-1, with D unclear. From germline, CDR1 is MRHNA and CDR2 SNTAGT. This CDR3 spans 14 amino acids. V dropped 6 bases and J dropped 0 bases, with 9 bases sitting between them. The CDR3 loop is CASRLKSSYNEQFF. DNA for the CDR3: TGTGCCAGCAGGCTTAAGAGCTCCTACAATGAGCAGTTCTTC.

This chain uses TRBV12-2 with TRBJ2-5; whether TRBD1, the table's D call, matches the DNA was not checked. TRBV12-2 is given as a pseudogene. There are 18 residues in the CDR3. CDR3 amino acids: CASRCGDLRDSHQETQYF. CDR3 nucleotide sequence: TGTGCAAGTCGCTGTGGCGACCTCCGGGACAGTCATCAAGAGACCCAGTACTTC.

The rearrangement links TRBV19 to TRBJ2-7; 8 positions agree with TRBD2. Germline values: CDR1 LNHDA, CDR2 SQIVND (reference sequence). The trim removed 2 bases at V and 3 bases at J, leaving 6 bases unmatched. This CDR3 is 15 amino acids long. This CDR3 reads CASSIMASGYYEQYF. CDR3 sequence (DNA): TGTGCCAGTAGTATAATGGCTAGCGGGTACTACGAGCAGTACTTC.

This chain joins TRBV18 and TRBJ2-7; TRBD2 matches 11 bases. Trimming cost V 3 bases and J 2 bases; bases outside gene matches: 0. This CDR3 has 14 residues. In germline, CDR1 is KGHSH, CDR2 LQKENI. In nucleotides, the CDR3 is TGTGCCAGCTCACCTAGCGGGAGGGCCTACGAGCAGTACTTC. Translating gives CASSPSGRAYEQYF.

This clone was detected only once. V is TRBV7-8 and J is TRBJ2-7, with 12 bases that match TRBD1. The CDR3 contains 16 residues. Germline V gene sequence: CDR1 SGHVS, CDR2 FQNEAQ. Trimming cost V 4 bases and J 0 bases; bases outside gene matches: 4. The chain's CDR3 is CASSWGGQGASYEQYF. In nucleotides, the CDR3 is TGTGCCAGCAGCTGGGGGGGACAGGGGGCCTCCTACGAGCAGTACTTC. The variable domain in full, with the rest retrieved from reference TRBV7-8 and TRBJ2-7, is GAGVSQSPRYKVAKRGQDVALRCDPISGHVSLFWYQQALGQGPEFLTYFQNEAQLDKSGLPSDRFFAERPEGSVSTLKIQRTQQEDSAVYLCASSWGGQGASYEQYFGPGTRLTVT.

The gene calls are TRBV5-6 and TRBJ2-5; TRBD1 matches at 7 bases. The ends lost 1 base at V and 3 bases at J; junction bases unmatched: 3. Germline V lookup: CDR1 SGHDT, CDR2 YYEEEE. CDR3 size: 14 residues. CDR3 amino acids: CASSLIDREETQYF. In nucleotides, the CDR3 is TGTGCCAGCAGCTTGATTGACAGGGAAGAGACCCAGTACTTC.

CDR3: CASSPGWGATPGELFF. Written as DNA, the CDR3 is TGTGCCAGCAGCCCCGGGTGGGGGGCCACCCCCGGGGAGCTGTTTTTT. The chain couples TRBV11-3 to TRBJ2-2; D tentatively fits TRBD1 or TRBD2 (6 bases each). V lost 5 bases and J 6 bases, leaving 19 bases between the germline ends. Germline V gene data show CDR1 as SGHNT and CDR2 as YENEEA. The CDR3 is 16 residues long. The variable domain in full, with the rest retrieved from reference TRBV11-3 and TRBJ2-2, is EAGVVQSPRYKIIEKKQPVAFWCNPISGHNTLYWYLQNLGQGPELLIRYENEEAVDDSQLPKDRFSAERLKGVDSTLKIQPAELGDSAVYLCASSPGWGATPGELFFGEGSRLTVL.

This sequence joins TRBV2 and TRBJ2-2; D remains unclear. V was shortened by 10 bases and J by 8 bases, with 17 bases between the two germline ends. This CDR3 is built from 13 residues. Germline CDR1 and CDR2: SNHLY and FYNNEI. CDR3 coding DNA: TGTGCCACCCAAGGCCTCGTTGGAGGGGAGCTGTTTTTT. It translates to CATQGLVGGELFF.

V usage is TRBV6-5 and J usage is TRBJ1-2; D gene ambiguous. V was pared by 2 bases and J by 4 bases, with 17 bases between. The V gene's germline CDR1 is MNHEY and CDR2 SVGAGI. This CDR3 contains 16 residues. The CDR3 is CASSYGLSRRLYGYTF. CDR3 DNA sequence: TGTGCCAGCAGTTACGGACTCAGCAGGAGGCTCTATGGCTACACCTTC.

The chain joins TRBV7-3 to TRBJ2-2; 12 bases fit TRBD1. Germline trimming cut 3 bases from V and 7 bases from J; bases unmatched to any gene: 6. Looked up from germline, CDR1 is SGHTA and CDR2 is FQGTGA. The CDR3 has 16 residues. The CDR3 DNA is TGTGCCAGCAGCTTCGGTGGGACAGGGGGCTACGGGGAGCTGTTTTTT. Residues: CASSFGGTGGYGELFF. Complete variable domain (other parts from reference TRBV7-3 and TRBJ2-2): GAGVSQTPSNKVTEKGKYVELRCDPISGHTALYWYRQSLGQGPEFLIYFQGTGAADDSGLPNDRFFAVRPEGSVSTLKIQRTERGDSAVYLCASSFGGTGGYGELFFGEGSRLTVL.

This clone was found once. The sample carries other DNA sequences with the same CDR3. The chain employs TRBV30 and TRBJ2-5; D not resolved. Trimming removed 5 bases at V and 0 bases at J, with 4 bases between. The CDR3 runs 11 residues. The germline gives CDR1 GTSNPN, CDR2 SVGIG (reference sequence). Here the CDR3 DNA reads TGTGCCTGGTCCGACCAAGAGACCCAGTACTTC. This translates into CAWSDQETQYF.

The chain is built from TRBV6-5 and TRBJ2-3; weak D call: TRBD2 (7 bases). V was trimmed by 6 bases and J by 1 base, leaving 14 bases between them. Per germline, CDR1 MNHEY and CDR2 SVGAGI. The CDR3 extends over 15 amino acids. In DNA form, the CDR3 reads TGTGCCAGCAGACGAGGGGGGGCTGGCACAGATACGCAGTATTTT. Amino acids: CASRRGGAGTDTQYF.